Below, 18 T cell receptor beta chains from the same sample are listed, as sequenced in a study of T cell repertoires in cytomegalovirus infection. TCRdb fed the reads into MiXCR, producing one record per CDR3 protein. The sample lists roughly 730,000 distinct CDR3 sequences, 30% to 35% occurring once. No cognate antigen is known for these TCRs. Source: cultured PBMCs, taken from culture after CMV antigen stimulation. The receptors originated from a human donor in good health (CMV status not recorded). Some clones in this sample may be carry-over from other donors' samples.

This clonotype was seen a handful of times. The V gene is TRBV7-8, the J gene TRBJ1-2; weak D call: TRBD1 (5 bases). Germline CDR1 is SGHVS and CDR2 is FQNEAQ. V was clipped by 2 bases and J by 5 bases, with 18 bases between them. This CDR3 has 16 residues. CDR3 coding DNA: TGTGCCAGCAGCTTAACCCTTGGGGCCCGAGGGTATGGCTACACCTTC. As protein: CASSLTLGARGYGYTF.

The rearrangement uses TRBV7-9 and TRBJ1-2; D uncertain. Germline V CDR1 and CDR2: SEHNR, FQNEAQ (reference sequence). CDR3 length: 12 residues. Deletions cut 1 base from V and 7 bases from J, with 7 bases between. Written as DNA, the CDR3 is TGTGCCAGCAGCTTAGAGGAGGCTGGCTACACCTTC. Translation gives CASSLEEAGYTF.

The rearrangement uses TRBV2 and TRBJ2-7; D might be TRBD2 (5 bases). The germline CDR1 and CDR2 sequences are SNHLY and FYNNEI. V lost 7 bases, J lost 6 bases, and 16 bases lay in between. This CDR3 is built from 13 residues. The CDR3 nucleotides are TGTGCCAGCAACGCGGGTATGGACGCCGAGCAGTACTTC. Translating gives CASNAGMDAEQYF.

This clonotype was picked up many times. This chain joins TRBV7-2 and TRBJ2-3, with 7 bases aligning to TRBD1. CDR3 length equals 15 residues. J gave up 4 bases and V 6 bases, and 10 bases lay outside the gene matches. Germline V gene sequence: CDR1 SGHTA, CDR2 FQGNSA. The DNA for the CDR3 is TGTGCCAGCAGTGGTGGTGTAGGGGGCGCAGATACGCAGTATTTT. Encoded protein: CASSGGVGGADTQYF.

The chain couples TRBV6-1 to TRBJ2-7, with D unclear. Trimming took off 4 bases at V and 0 bases at J, with 10 bases between the two ends. The CDR3 extends over 14 amino acids. Germline CDR1 is MNHNS and CDR2 is SASEGT. The CDR3 reads CASSVRWSSYEQYF. The DNA for the CDR3 is TGTGCCAGCAGTGTTAGGTGGAGCTCCTACGAGCAGTACTTC.

This chain uses TRBV11-1 with TRBJ2-7; TRBD1 is a possible D gene (7 bases). Germline CDR1 and CDR2: SGHAT and FQDESV (reference sequence). V lost 4 bases, J lost 0 bases, and 28 bases lay in between. There are 20 residues in the CDR3. This CDR3 reads CASSSQAGQRGRTSSYEQYF. As DNA, the CDR3 is TGTGCCAGCAGCTCCCAGGCGGGACAGAGGGGCCGAACAAGCTCCTACGAGCAGTACTTC.

J is TRBJ1-2 and V is TRBV7-9; tentative D call: TRBD1 (5 bases). CDR3 length equals 15 residues. Germline V gene lookup returns CDR1 SEHNR and CDR2 FQNEAQ (reference sequence). V lost 0 bases and J lost 8, with 16 bases in between. Here the CDR3 DNA reads TGTGCCAGCAGCTTAGCAGGAGGGGTTGGTCTCGGCTACACCTTC. It specifies CASSLAGGVGLGYTF. The entire variable domain, with the rest obtained from reference TRBV7-9 and TRBJ1-2, is as follows: DTGVSQNPRHKITKRGQNVTFRCDPISEHNRLYWYRQTLGQGPEFLTYFQNEAQLEKSRLLSDRFSAERPKGSFSTLEIQRTEQGDSAMYLCASSLAGGVGLGYTFGSGTRLTVV.

The chain couples TRBV24-1 to TRBJ2-1; no definite D call. This CDR3 is 17 amino acids long. V dropped 1 base and J dropped 4 bases, with 16 bases sitting between them. The germline CDR1 and CDR2 sequences are KGHDR and SFDVKD. In nucleotides, the CDR3 is TGTGCCACCAGTGATTTCCCCGGCGGAATGTCGTACAATGAGCAGTTCTTC. Residues: CATSDFPGGMSYNEQFF.

This clonotype has just one count. The rearrangement uses TRBV23-1 and TRBJ2-1, with a weak D call TRBD1 (6 bases). TRBV23-1 is an open reading frame whose function is uncertain. Trimming pared 8 bases from V and 8 bases from J, leaving 19 bases between. This CDR3 comprises 14 residues. The CDR3 sequence is CASGRRGTEDEQFF. The DNA for the CDR3 is TGCGCCAGCGGGAGAAGGGGGACGGAGGATGAGCAGTTCTTC.

J is TRBJ2-7 and V is TRBV28; the D is unclear. CDR3 length: 14 residues. The V end lost 6 bases, the J end lost 0 bases, and 12 bases lay between the germline ends. Germline V gene lookup returns CDR1 MDHEN and CDR2 SYDVKM. The CDR3 DNA follows: TGTGCCAGCAGACCTGTACGGAGCTCCTACGAGCAGTACTTC. Translation: CASRPVRSSYEQYF.

This clonotype was recorded a few times. The CDR3 bases are TGTGCCACCGGACAGCCTGTATACTATGGCTACACCTTC. Protein sequence: CATGQPVYYGYTF. The chain combines TRBV6-6 with TRBJ1-2; TRBD1 might be the D (6 bases). Trimming shortened V by 10 bases and J by 3 bases, and 15 bases separated the two germline ends. The CDR3 totals 13 residues. The germline V gene has CDR1 MNHNY and CDR2 SVGAGI (reference sequence).

This clonotype was seen a handful of times. V usage is TRBV7-2 and J usage is TRBJ2-7, with a tentative D call TRBD1 (5 bases). The CDR3 contains 14 residues. Germline CDR1 is SGHTA and CDR2 is FQGNSA. The V end lost 5 bases, the J end lost 2 bases, and 13 bases lay between the germline ends. For the CDR3, the DNA is TGTGCCAGCAGCACCACAGGTGTCCCCTACGAGCAGTACTTC. This codes for CASSTTGVPYEQYF.

This rearrangement joins TRBV11-2 to TRBJ2-7, with D unresolved. The germline gives CDR1 SGHAT, CDR2 FQNNGV. The CDR3 has 15 amino acids. V was cut by 1 base and J by 2 bases, with 12 bases left in between. The CDR3, as DNA: TGTGCCAGCAGCTTAGGGTGGCAGAAGCCCTACGAGCAGTACTTC. It encodes CASSLGWQKPYEQYF.

This clonotype was counted between two and nine times. The rearrangement links TRBV7-2 to TRBJ2-5; a possible D gene is TRBD2 (5 bases). The CDR3 length is 14 residues. Per the germline V gene, CDR1 is SGHTA and CDR2 is FQGNSA. V gave up 4 bases and J gave up 4 bases, with 13 bases separating them. Here the CDR3 reads CASSSVGGRETQYF. The CDR3 nucleotides read TGTGCCAGCAGCTCCGTTGGAGGTCGAGAGACCCAGTACTTC.

J is TRBJ1-6 and V is TRBV6-1; D remains unclear. The ends were cut back, 0 bases at V and 11 bases at J, with 8 bases in the middle. The CDR3 extends over 13 amino acids. Germline CDR1 reads MNHNS; CDR2 reads SASEGT. The CDR3 DNA reads as TGTGCCAGCAGTGAAGCATATGGGGCACCCCTCCACTTT. Protein product: CASSEAYGAPLHF.

This clonotype was recorded a few times. The V and J genes are TRBV6-1 and TRBJ2-2; 7 positions match TRBD1. Germline-derived CDR1 and CDR2 are MNHNS and SASEGT. V dropped 6 bases and J dropped 1; count of bases not matched to a gene: 2. This CDR3 is 14 amino acids long. The CDR3 here is CASRGQKNTGELFF. CDR3 bases: TGTGCCAGCAGGGGACAGAAGAACACCGGGGAGCTGTTTTTT.

The chain carries TRBV5-6 and TRBJ2-1; either TRBD1 or TRBD2 may fit D (5 bases each). Between the trimmed V and J ends, which lost 3 bases and 6 bases, there was a span of 13 bases. Germline V lookup: CDR1 SGHDT, CDR2 YYEEEE. The CDR3 is 14 amino acids. CDR3 nucleotide sequence: TGTGCCAGCAGCTGGGACCGCAGAGGCAATGAGCAGTTCTTC. Protein sequence: CASSWDRRGNEQFF.

This chain links TRBV2 with TRBJ2-7; 7 bases are a match to TRBD1. V lost 4 bases and J lost 0; bases outside the gene matches: 6. Germline V gene sequence: CDR1 SNHLY, CDR2 FYNNEI. CDR3 size: 15 residues. The CDR3 DNA sequence: TGTGCCAGCAGTGGAGGGGGCCTTGCCTCCTACGAGCAGTACTTC. It translates to CASSGGGLASYEQYF. Supplemented by reference TRBV2 and TRBJ2-7, the full variable domain reads EPEVTQTPSHQVTQMGQEVILRCVPISNHLYFYWYRQILGQKVEFLVSFYNNEISEKSEIFDDQFSVERPDGSNFTLKIRSTKLEDSAMYFCASSGGGLASYEQYFGPGTRLTVT.